This record concerns one T cell receptor (beta chain) sequence. Its antigen is not identified. Use of 60 Vbeta and 13 Jbeta primers characterized the PCR. Method: immunoSEQ multiplex PCR; TCRdb's copy keeps in-frame clones and lacks some. Among some 65,000 clones listed, around 73% were seen once. These donors, healthy bone marrow donors, were studied. Between the trimmed V and J ends, which lost 5 bases and 2 bases, there was a span of 13 bases. From germline, CDR1 is MDHEN and CDR2 SYDVKM. The CDR3 runs to 14 residues. This record comes from a study of cytomegalovirus exposure and HLA in healthy donors. Overall study results and limits: Follow-up analysis later connected one missense variant in DCLRE1C with trimming of TCR beta V- and J-genes. In vitro confirmation showed three CMV-associated chains to be CMV antigen specific. The presence/absence work took it that sequencing depth was about the same across donors.

The receptor was derived from a girl aged 5 to 17 in good health and CMV-seropositive. Specimen: PBMCs. The V call is TRBV28, the J call TRBJ2-7; D is uncertain. CDR3 in amino acids: CASSTTGRTYEQYF. In DNA, the CDR3 is TGTGCCAGCAGTACCACGGGTCGTACCTACGAGCAGTACTTC.